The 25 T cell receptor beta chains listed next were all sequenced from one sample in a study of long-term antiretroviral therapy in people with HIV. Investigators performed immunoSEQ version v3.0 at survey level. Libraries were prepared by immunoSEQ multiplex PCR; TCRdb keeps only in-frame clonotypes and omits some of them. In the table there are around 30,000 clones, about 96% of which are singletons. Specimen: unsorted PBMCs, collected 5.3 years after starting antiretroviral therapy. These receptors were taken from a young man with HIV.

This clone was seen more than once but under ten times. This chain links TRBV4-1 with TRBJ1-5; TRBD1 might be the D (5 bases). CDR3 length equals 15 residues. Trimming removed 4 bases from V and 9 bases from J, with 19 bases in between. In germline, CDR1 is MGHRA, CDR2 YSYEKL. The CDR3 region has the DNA TGCGCCAGCAGCCCGCTTACCGACAGATATCCGCCCCAGCATTTT. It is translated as CASSPLTDRYPPQHF.

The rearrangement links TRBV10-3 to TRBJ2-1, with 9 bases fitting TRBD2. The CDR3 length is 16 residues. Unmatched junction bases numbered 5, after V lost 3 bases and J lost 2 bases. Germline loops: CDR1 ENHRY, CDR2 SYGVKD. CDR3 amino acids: CAISEVASGTYNEQFF. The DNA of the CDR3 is TGTGCCATCAGTGAAGTGGCTAGCGGGACCTACAATGAGCAGTTCTTC.

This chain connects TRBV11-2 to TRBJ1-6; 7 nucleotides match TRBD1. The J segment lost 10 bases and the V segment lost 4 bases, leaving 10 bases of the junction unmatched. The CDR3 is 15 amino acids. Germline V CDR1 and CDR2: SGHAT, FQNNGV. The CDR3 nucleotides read TGTGCCAGCAGCTCTCCTCGACAGGGAGCATCACCCCTCCACTTT. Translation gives CASSSPRQGASPLHF.

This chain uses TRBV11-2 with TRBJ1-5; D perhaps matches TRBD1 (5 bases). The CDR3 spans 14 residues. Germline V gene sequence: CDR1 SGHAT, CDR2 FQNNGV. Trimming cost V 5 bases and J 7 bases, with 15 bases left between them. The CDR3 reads CASSQPGPAQPQHF. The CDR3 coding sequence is TGTGCCAGCAGCCAACCGGGGCCCGCCCAGCCCCAGCATTTT.

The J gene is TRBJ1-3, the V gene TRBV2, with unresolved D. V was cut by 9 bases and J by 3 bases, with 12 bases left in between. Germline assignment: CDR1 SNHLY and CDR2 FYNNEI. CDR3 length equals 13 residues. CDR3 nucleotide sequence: TGTGCCAGTCTAAGGGCTGATGGAAACACCATATATTTT. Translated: CASLRADGNTIYF.

CDR3: CASSSSLTSGGPDGQFF. The CDR3 DNA reads TGTGCCAGCAGCTCCTCCCTGACTAGCGGGGGCCCTGACGGGCAGTTCTTC. The genes are TRBV13 and TRBJ2-1; 12 positions match TRBD2. V lost 4 bases and J lost 12; bases outside the gene matches: 16. This CDR3 comprises 17 residues. Looked up from germline, CDR1 is PRHDT and CDR2 is FYEKMQ (reference sequence).

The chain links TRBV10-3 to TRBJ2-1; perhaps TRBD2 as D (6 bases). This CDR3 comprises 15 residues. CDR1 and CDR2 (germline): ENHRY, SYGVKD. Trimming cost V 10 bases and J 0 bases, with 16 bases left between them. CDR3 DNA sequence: TGTGCCACCCATTTCGGAGGGAGCTCCTACAATGAGCAGTTCTTC. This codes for CATHFGGSSYNEQFF.

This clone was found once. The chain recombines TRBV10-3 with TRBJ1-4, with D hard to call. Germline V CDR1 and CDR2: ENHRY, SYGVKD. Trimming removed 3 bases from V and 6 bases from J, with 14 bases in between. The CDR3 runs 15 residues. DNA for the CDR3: TGTGCCATCAGTGAAAGGAGGTATAAGGATGAAAAACTGTTTTTT. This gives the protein CAISERRYKDEKLFF.

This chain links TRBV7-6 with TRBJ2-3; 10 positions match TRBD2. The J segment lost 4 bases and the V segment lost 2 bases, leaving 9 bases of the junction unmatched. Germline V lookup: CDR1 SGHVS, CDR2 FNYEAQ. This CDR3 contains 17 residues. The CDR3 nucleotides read TGTGCCAGCAGCTTATTCGACCTAGCGGGAGTCTCAGATACGCAGTATTTT. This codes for CASSLFDLAGVSDTQYF. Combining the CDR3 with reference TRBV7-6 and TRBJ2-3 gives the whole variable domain GAGVSQSPRYKVTKRGQDVALRCDPISGHVSLYWYRQALGQGPEFLTYFNYEAQQDKSGLPNDRFSAERPEGSISTLTIQRTEQRDSAMYRCASSLFDLAGVSDTQYFGPGTRLTVL.

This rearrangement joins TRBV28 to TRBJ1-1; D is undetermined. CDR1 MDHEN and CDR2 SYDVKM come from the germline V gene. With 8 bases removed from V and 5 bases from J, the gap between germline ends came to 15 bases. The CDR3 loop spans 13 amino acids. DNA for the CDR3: TGTGCCAGCGGGATGGGCCTGGGGACTGAAGCTTTCTTT. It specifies CASGMGLGTEAFF.

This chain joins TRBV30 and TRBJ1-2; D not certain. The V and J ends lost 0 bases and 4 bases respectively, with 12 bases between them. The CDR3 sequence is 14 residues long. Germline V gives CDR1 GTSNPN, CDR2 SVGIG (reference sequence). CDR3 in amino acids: CAWSVVGNFYGYTF. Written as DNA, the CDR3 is TGTGCCTGGAGTGTTGTCGGGAACTTCTATGGCTACACCTTC.

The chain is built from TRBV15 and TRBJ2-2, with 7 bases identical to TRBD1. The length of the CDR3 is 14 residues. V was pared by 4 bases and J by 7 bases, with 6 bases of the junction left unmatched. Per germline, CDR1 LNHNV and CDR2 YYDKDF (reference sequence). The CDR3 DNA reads TGTGCCACCAGCACCCCCACAGGGGTCGGGGAGCTGTTTTTT. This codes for CATSTPTGVGELFF.

The CDR3 here is CASSLGDHSTDTQYF. In DNA form, the CDR3 reads TGTGCCAGCAGCTTAGGGGACCATAGCACAGATACGCAGTATTTT. The chain has TRBV7-3 and TRBJ2-3, with D tentatively TRBD1 or TRBD2 (5 bases each). Germline lookup yields CDR1 SGHTA and CDR2 FQGTGA. The CDR3 length is 15 residues. With 2 bases removed from V and 0 bases from J, the gap between germline ends came to 9 bases.

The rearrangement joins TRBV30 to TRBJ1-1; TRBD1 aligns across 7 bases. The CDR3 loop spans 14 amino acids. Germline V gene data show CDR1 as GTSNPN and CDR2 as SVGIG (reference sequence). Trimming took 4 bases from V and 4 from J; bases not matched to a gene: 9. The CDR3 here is CAWNLKGASTEAFF. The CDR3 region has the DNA TGTGCCTGGAACTTAAAGGGGGCGAGCACTGAAGCTTTCTTT. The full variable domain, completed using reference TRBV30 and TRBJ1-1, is SQTIHQWPATLVQPVGSPLSLECTVEGTSNPNLYWYRQAAGRGLQLLFYSVGIGQISSEVPQNLSASRPQDRQFILSSKKLLLSDSGFYLCAWNLKGASTEAFFGQGTRLTVV.

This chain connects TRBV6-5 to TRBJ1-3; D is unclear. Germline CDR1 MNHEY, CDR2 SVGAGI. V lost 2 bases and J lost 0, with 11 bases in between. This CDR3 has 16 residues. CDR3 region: CASSYGRPNSGNTIYF. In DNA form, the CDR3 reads TGTGCCAGCAGTTACGGTCGGCCGAACTCTGGAAACACCATATATTTT.

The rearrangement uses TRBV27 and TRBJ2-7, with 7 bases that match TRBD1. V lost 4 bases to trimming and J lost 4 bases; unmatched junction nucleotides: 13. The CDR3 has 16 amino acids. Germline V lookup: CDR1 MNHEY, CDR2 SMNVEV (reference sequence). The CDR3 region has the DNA TGTGCCAGCAGTTCAAAAGGGGGCTGGGTCCGGTACGAGCAGTACTTC. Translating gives CASSSKGGWVRYEQYF.

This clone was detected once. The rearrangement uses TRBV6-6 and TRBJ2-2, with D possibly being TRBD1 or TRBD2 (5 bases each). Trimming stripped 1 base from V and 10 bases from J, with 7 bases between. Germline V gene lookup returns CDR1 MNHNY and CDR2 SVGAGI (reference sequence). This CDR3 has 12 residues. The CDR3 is CASSYFGTELFF. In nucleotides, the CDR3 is TGTGCCAGCAGTTACTTCGGGACGGAGCTGTTTTTT.

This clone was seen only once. The CDR3 spells CASSPEASGGTAQETQYF. In nucleotides, the CDR3 is TGCGCCAGCAGCCCGGAGGCTAGCGGGGGCACCGCTCAAGAGACCCAGTACTTC. The rearrangement links TRBV5-1 to TRBJ2-5; 10 nucleotides align to TRBD2. The CDR3 spans 18 residues. After removal of 4 bases from V and 2 bases from J, the junction contained 14 bases not matched to a gene. Germline V gives CDR1 SGHRS, CDR2 YFSETQ.

This CDR3 is CASSLNRGRNNEQFF. The CDR3 DNA reads TGTGCCAGCAGCTTAAACAGGGGGCGGAATAATGAGCAGTTCTTC. The chain couples TRBV7-8 to TRBJ2-1, with 9 bases matching TRBD1. V trimming: 2 bases; J trimming: 7 bases; junction bases outside the gene matches: 6. CDR1 and CDR2 (germline): SGHVS, FQNEAQ. This CDR3 contains 15 residues.

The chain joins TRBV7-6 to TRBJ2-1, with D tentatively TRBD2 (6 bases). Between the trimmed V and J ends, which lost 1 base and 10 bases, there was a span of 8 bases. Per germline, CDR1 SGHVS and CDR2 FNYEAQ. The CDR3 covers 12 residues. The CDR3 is CASSLGAGEQFF. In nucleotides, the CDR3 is TGTGCCAGCAGCTTAGGTGCGGGGGAGCAGTTCTTC.

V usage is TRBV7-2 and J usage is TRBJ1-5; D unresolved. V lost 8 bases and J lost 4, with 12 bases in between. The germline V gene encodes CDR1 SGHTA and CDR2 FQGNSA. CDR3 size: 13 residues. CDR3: CASAEWANQPQHF. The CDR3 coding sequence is TGTGCCAGCGCTGAATGGGCAAATCAGCCCCAGCATTTT.

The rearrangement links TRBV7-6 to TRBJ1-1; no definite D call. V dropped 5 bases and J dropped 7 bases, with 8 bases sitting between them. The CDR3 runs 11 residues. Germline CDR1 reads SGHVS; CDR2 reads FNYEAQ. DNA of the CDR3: TGTGCCAGCAGCGCATCGAGTGAAGCTTTCTTT. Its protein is CASSASSEAFF.

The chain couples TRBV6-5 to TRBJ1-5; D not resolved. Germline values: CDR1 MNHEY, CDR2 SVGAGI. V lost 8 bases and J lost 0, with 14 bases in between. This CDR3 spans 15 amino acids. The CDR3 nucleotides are TGTGCCAGCCTGGCCCGAGTGGATAGCAATCAGCCCCAGCATTTT. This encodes CASLARVDSNQPQHF.

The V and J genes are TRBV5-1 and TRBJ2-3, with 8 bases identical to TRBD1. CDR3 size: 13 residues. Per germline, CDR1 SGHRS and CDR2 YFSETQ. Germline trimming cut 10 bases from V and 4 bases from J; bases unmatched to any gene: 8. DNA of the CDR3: TGCGCCGGGAGGACAGGGAGTTCAGATACGCAGTATTTT. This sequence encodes CAGRTGSSDTQYF.

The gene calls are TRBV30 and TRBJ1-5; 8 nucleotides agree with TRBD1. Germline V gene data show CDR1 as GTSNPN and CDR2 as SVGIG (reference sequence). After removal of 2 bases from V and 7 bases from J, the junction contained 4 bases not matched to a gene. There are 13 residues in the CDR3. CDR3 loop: CAWSRDRQQPQHF. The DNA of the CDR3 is TGTGCCTGGAGTAGGGACAGGCAACAGCCCCAGCATTTT.